The sequence of this T cell receptor beta chain was determined in a study of response to subunit inactivated influenza vaccine. Study-level findings and limits: That few new T cells are recruited by each seasonal influenza vaccination was the authors' suggestion.

TCRdb redid the calling of the RT-PCR reads with MiXCR, one entry per CDR3 protein. This sample has 800,000 to 1,000,000 distinct CDR3 sequences, with 21% found just once. As to this clonotype: Antigen unknown.

V dropped 4 bases and J dropped 0 bases, with 10 bases sitting between them. This CDR3 contains 15 residues. Germline assignment: CDR1 LNHDA and CDR2 SQIVND (reference sequence). The specimen comprised PBMCs from blood, sampled 5 days after vaccination. The origin of this receptor is a man aged 45-60 years who received an inactivated influenza vaccine. The chain joins TRBV19 to TRBJ1-5; the D gene is possibly TRBD1 (5 bases). In DNA form, the CDR3 reads TGTGCCAGTAGTACGCGGGGCTCTAGCAATCAGCCCCAGCATTTT. This encodes CASSTRGSSNQPQHF.